A single sample gave rise to the 2 T cell receptor beta chains below, sequenced in a study of beta chain features in type 1 diabetes. The whole isolated RNA underwent reverse transcription, so sequencing captured expressed TCRB transcripts. The table came from immunoSEQ multiplex PCR; TCRdb's copy has only in-frame clones and leaves some out. The sample has fewer than 250,000 clones; 11% to 15% are singletons. The material sequenced was naive CD4+ T cells from blood. These receptors all stem from a woman aged 40 to 55 in good health.

Only a few counts were recorded for this clone. This CDR3 is also generated by other DNA sequences in the sample. The rearrangement joins TRBV11-2 to TRBJ1-2, with a weak D call TRBD1 (5 bases). The CDR3 spans 14 residues. Germline V gene lookup returns CDR1 SGHAT and CDR2 FQNNGV. The V end lost 1 base, the J end lost 4 bases, and 10 bases lay between the germline ends. DNA of the CDR3: TGTGCCAGCAGCTTAGTAGGGCAGGGCTATGGCTACACCTTC. Amino acid sequence: CASSLVGQGYGYTF.

This clone was recorded a few times. This chain joins TRBV19 and TRBJ1-5; weak D call: TRBD1 (6 bases). Trimming stripped 3 bases from V and 7 bases from J, with 13 bases between. Germline loops: CDR1 LNHDA, CDR2 SQIVND (reference sequence). The CDR3 runs 14 residues. CDR3 region: CASSIWGTGQPQHF. The DNA for the CDR3 is TGTGCCAGTAGTATCTGGGGTACAGGGCAGCCCCAGCATTTT.